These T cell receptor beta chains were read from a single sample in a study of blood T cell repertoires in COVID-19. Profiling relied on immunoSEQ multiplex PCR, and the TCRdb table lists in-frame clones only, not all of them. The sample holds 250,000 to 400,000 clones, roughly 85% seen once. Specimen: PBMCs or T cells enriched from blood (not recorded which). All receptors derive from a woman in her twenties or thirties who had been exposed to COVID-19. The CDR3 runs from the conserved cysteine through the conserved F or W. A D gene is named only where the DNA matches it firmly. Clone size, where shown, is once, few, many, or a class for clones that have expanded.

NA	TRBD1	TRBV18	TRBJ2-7	TGTGCCAGCTCATCAAAACAGGGGGTCTCCTACGAGCAGTACTTC	CASSSKQGVSYEQYF
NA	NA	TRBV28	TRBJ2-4	TGTGCCAGCAGTCCCCGACTCATATCGGCTCGGATAGCCAAAAACATTCAGTACTTC	CASSPRLISARIAKNIQYF
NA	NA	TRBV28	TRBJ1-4	TGTGCCGCACAGGGAGGGGAGGGAGGACTGTTTTTT	CAAQGGEGGLFF
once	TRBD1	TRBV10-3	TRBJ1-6	TGTGCCATCAGGGGACAGGTTAATCGGAATTCACCCCTCCACTTT	CAIRGQVNRNSPLHF
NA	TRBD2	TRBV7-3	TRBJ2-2	TGTGCCAGCGGGGGTAGCGGGAGTAGTTTCACCGGGGAGCTGTTTTTT	CASGGSGSSFTGELFF
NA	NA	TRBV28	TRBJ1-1	TGTGCCAGCAGTTTATTTGTTAGAAACACTGAAGCTTTCTTT	CASSLFVRNTEAFF
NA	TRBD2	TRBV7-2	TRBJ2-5	TGTGCCAGCAGTATCGGTAGACTAGCGGGAGTTGGAGAGACCCAGTACTTC	CASSIGRLAGVGETQYF
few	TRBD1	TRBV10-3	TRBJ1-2	TGTGCCATCAGTGAAAGGGGGACAGGCATGTCTAACTATGGCTACACCTTC	CAISERGTGMSNYGYTF
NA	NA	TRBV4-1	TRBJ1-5	TGCGCCAGCAGCCAGTCAACAGGAAACAATCAGCCCCAGCATTTT	CASSQSTGNNQPQHF
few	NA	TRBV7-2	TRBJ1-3	TGTGCCAGCAGTCTTGACCTGGGGGGGCTAACGGGAAACACCATATATTTT	CASSLDLGGLTGNTIYF
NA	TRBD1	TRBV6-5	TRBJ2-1	TGTGCCAGCAACCGGGACAGGGCGTACAATGAGCAGTTCTTC	CASNRDRAYNEQFF
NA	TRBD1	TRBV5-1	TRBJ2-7	TGCGCCAGCAGCTTACGGGACAGGGGCCACGAGCAGTACTTC	CASSLRDRGHEQYF
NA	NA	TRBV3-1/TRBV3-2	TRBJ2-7	TGTGCCAGCAGCCAAGGTGAGGAAGGCGTCGACGAGCAGTACTTC	CASSQGEEGVDEQYF
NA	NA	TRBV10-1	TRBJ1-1	TGCGCCAGCACCTCGGACAGCCGAATCGAAGCTTTCTTT	CASTSDSRIEAFF
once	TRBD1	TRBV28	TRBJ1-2	TGTGCCAGCAGAAGGGGGCCTGACTATGGCTACACCTTC	CASRRGPDYGYTF
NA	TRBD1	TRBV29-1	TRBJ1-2	TGCAGCGCCACCCTACCCGATCCAGGGGGTCGGGGCTACACCTTC	CSATLPDPGGRGYTF
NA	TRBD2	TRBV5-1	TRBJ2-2	TGCGCCAGCAGCTTGGAGGGGACTAGCGGGAGTCTCGCCGGGGAGCTGTTTTTT	CASSLEGTSGSLAGELFF
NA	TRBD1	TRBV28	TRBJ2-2	TGTGCCAGCAGTTCGAGACAGGGATTTGGCACCGGGGAGCTGTTTTTT	CASSSRQGFGTGELFF
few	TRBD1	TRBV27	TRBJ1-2	TGTGCCAGCAGCCCACTTCGGGTAAGGGGGCAGGACTATGGCTACACCTTC	CASSPLRVRGQDYGYTF